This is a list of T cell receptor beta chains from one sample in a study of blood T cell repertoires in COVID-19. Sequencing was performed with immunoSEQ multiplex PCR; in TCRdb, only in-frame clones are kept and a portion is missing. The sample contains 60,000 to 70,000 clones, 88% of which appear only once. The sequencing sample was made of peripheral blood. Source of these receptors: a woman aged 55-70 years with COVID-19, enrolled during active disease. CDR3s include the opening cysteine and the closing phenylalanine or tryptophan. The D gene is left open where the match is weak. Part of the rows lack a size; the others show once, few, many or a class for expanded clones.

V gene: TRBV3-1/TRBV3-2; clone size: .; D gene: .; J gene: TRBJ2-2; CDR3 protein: CASSLRRARGTGELFF; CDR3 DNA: TGTGCCAGCAGCCTAAGGAGGGCCCGTGGAACCGGGGAGCTGTTTTTT
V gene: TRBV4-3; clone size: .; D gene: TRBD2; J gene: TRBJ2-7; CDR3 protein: CASSQDSASGSYEQYF; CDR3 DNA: TGCGCCAGCAGCCAAGATTCAGCTAGCGGGAGCTACGAGCAGTACTTC
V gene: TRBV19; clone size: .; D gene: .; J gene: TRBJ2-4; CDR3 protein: CASRGGGSLAKNIQYF; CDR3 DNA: TGTGCCAGTAGGGGGGGAGGCAGCCTAGCCAAAAACATTCAGTACTTC
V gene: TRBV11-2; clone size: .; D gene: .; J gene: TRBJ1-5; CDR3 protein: CASRNGNQPQHF; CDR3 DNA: TGTGCCAGCAGGAACGGGAATCAGCCCCAGCATTTT
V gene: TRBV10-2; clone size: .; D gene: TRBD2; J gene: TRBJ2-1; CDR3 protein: CVSSGSSGGPSSYNEQFF; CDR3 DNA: TGCGTCAGCAGTGGTAGTAGCGGGGGCCCCAGCTCCTACAATGAGCAGTTCTTC
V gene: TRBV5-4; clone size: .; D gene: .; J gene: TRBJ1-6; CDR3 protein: CASSLTGNSPLHF; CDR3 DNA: TGTGCCAGCAGCTTGACGGGAAATTCACCCCTCCACTTT
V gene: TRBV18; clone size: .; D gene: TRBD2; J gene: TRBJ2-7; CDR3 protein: CASEREDEQYF; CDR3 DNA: TGTGCCTCCGAGCGGGAGGACGAGCAGTACTTC
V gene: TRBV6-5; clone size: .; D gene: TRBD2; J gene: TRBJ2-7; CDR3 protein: CASSRGLAGAYEQYF; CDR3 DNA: TGTGCCAGCAGTCGGGGACTAGCGGGAGCTTACGAGCAGTACTTC
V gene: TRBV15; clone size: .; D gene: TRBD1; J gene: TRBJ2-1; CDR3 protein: CATSRDATGNYNEQFF; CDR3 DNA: TGTGCCACCAGCAGAGATGCGACAGGGAATTACAATGAGCAGTTCTTC
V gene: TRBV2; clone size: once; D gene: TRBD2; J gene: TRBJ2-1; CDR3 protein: CASITGRNPAIEQFF; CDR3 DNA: TGTGCCAGCATTACCGGGAGGAACCCCGCCATTGAGCAGTTCTTC
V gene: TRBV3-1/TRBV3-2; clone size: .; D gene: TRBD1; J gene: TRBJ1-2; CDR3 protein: CASSQEGQGFGYTF; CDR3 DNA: TGTGCCAGCAGCCAAGAAGGACAGGGCTTCGGCTACACCTTC
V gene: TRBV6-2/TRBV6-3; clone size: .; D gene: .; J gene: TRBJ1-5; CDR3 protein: CASSSVDSNQPQHF; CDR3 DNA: TGTGCCAGCAGTTCCGTGGACAGTAATCAGCCCCAGCATTTT
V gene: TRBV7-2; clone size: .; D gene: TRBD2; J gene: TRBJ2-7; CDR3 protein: CASRVPPGLAGGLYEQYF; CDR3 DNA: TGTGCCAGCAGGGTCCCACCGGGACTAGCGGGAGGTCTCTACGAGCAGTACTTC
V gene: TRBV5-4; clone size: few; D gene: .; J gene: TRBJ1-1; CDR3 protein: CASSIDTNTEAFF; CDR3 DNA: TGTGCCAGCAGCATCGACACGAACACTGAAGCTTTCTTT
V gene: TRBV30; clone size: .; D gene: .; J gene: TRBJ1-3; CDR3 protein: CAWSAEKGIENTIYF; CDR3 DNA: TGTGCCTGGAGCGCGGAAAAGGGGATAGAAAACACCATATATTTT
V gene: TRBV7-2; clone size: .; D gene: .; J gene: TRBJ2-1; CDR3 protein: CASTKGHRAGEQFF; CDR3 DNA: TGTGCCAGTACTAAGGGACACCGGGCGGGTGAGCAGTTCTTC
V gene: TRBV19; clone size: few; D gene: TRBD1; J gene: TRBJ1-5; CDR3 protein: CASSIDHRGFRNQPQHF; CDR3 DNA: TGTGCCAGTAGTATAGACCACAGGGGGTTTCGCAATCAGCCCCAGCATTTT
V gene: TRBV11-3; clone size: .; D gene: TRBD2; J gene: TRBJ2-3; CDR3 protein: CASSSHRSAGVTDTQYF; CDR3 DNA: TGTGCCAGCAGCTCCCACCGCTCGGCGGGAGTCACAGATACGCAGTATTTT
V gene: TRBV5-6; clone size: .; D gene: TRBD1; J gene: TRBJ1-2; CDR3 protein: CASRKDRAHGYTF; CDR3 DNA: TGTGCCAGCAGAAAGGACAGGGCGCATGGCTACACCTTC
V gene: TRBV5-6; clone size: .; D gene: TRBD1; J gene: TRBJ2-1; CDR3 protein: CASSQTGGDPVSYNEQFF; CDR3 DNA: TGTGCCAGCAGCCAGACAGGGGGCGACCCTGTATCCTACAATGAGCAGTTCTTC
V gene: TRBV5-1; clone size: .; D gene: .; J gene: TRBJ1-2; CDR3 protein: CASSGAGVDRNYGYTF; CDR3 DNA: TGCGCCAGCAGCGGAGCCGGTGTGGACAGAAACTATGGCTACACCTTC
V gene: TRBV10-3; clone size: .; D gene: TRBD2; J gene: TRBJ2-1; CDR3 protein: CAISDPGLAGGVVEQFF; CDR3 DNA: TGTGCCATCAGTGACCCCGGACTAGCGGGAGGCGTGGTCGAGCAGTTCTTC
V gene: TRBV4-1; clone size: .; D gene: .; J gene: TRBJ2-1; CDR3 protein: CASSQANLYNEQFF; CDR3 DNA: TGCGCCAGCAGCCAAGCGAACTTATACAATGAGCAGTTCTTC
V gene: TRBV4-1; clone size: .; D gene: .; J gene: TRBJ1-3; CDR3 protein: CASSQAPVVAGNTIYF; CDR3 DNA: TGCGCCAGCAGCCAAGCCCCAGTGGTGGCTGGAAACACCATATATTTT
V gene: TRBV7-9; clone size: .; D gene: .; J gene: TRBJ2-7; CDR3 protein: CASSPFQATYEQYF; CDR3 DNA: TGTGCCAGCAGTCCATTCCAAGCTACCTACGAGCAGTACTTC
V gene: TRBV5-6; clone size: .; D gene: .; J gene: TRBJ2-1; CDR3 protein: CASSFGRSPYNEQFF; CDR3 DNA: TGTGCCAGCAGCTTTGGGAGGAGCCCTTACAATGAGCAGTTCTTC
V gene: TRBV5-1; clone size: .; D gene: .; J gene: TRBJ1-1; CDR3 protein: CASSLLRVPVTEAFF; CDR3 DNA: TGCGCCAGCAGCCTCCTACGGGTCCCCGTCACTGAAGCTTTCTTT
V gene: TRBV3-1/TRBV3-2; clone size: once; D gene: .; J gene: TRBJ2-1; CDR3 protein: CASSLKPLSNEQFF; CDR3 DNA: TGTGCCAGCAGCCTCAAACCCCTTAGCAATGAGCAGTTCTTC
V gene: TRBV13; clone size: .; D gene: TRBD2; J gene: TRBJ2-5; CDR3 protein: CASSLGAGGPGTQYF; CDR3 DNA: TGTGCCAGCAGCTTAGGTGCGGGGGGCCCGGGGACCCAGTACTTC
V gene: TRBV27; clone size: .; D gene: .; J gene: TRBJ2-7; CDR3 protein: CASSASLPEQYF; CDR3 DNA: TGTGCCAGCAGTGCCTCTCTACCCGAGCAGTACTTC
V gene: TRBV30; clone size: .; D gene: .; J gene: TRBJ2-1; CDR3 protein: CAWSAADEQFF; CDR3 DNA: TGTGCCTGGAGTGCCGCGGATGAGCAGTTCTTC
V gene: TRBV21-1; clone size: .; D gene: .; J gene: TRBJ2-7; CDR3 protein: CASSKAGPGPTNPGDSYEQYF; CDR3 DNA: TGTGCCAGCAGTAAAGCGGGGCCGGGACCTACTAATCCGGGGGACTCCTACGAGCAGTACTTC
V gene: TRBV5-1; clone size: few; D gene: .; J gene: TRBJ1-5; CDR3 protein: CASSLDGQSNQPQHF; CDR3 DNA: TGCGCCAGCAGTCTGGATGGGCAGAGCAATCAGCCCCAGCATTTT
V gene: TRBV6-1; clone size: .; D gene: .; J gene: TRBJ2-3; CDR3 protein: CASSEPGHGTDTQYF; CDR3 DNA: TGTGCCAGCAGTGAACCAGGACATGGCACAGATACGCAGTATTTT
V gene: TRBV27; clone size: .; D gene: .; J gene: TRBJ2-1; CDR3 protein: CASSLGGSSYNEQFF; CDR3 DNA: TGTGCCAGCAGTTTAGGGGGGAGCTCCTACAATGAGCAGTTCTTC
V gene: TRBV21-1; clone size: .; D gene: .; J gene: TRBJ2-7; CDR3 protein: CASSAGTSGNYEQYF; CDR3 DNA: TGTGCCAGCAGCGCCGGGACTAGCGGGAACTACGAGCAGTACTTC
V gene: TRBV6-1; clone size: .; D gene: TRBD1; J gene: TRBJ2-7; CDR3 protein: CASSEWVGGGYEQYF; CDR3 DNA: TGTGCCAGCAGTGAATGGGTAGGGGGCGGATACGAGCAGTACTTC
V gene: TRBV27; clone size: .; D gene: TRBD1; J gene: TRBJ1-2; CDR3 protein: CASGTTGVPGYTF; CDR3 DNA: TGTGCCAGCGGAACGACAGGGGTGCCTGGCTACACCTTC
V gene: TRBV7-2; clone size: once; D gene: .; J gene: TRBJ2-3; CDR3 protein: CASSLETPPDTQYF; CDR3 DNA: TGTGCCAGCAGCTTAGAGACTCCCCCGGATACGCAGTATTTT
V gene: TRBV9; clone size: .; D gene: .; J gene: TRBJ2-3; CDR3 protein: CASSTAPGQSTDTQYF; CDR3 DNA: TGTGCCAGCAGCACGGCCCCGGGACAAAGCACAGATACGCAGTATTTT
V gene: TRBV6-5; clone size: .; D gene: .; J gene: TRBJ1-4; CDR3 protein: CASSSRAPRGEKLFF; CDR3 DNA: TGTGCCAGCAGTTCCAGGGCCCCGCGGGGGGAAAAACTGTTTTTT
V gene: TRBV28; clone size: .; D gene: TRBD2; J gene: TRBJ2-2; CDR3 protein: CASVAGNTGELFF; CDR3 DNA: TGTGCCAGCGTAGCGGGAAACACCGGGGAGCTGTTTTTT
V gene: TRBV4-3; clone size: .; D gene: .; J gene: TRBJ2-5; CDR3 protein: CASSQDVAQETQYF; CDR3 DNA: TGCGCCAGCAGCCAAGATGTGGCTCAAGAGACCCAGTACTTC
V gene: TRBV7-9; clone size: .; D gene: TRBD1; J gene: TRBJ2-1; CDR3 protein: CASSADRDNEQFF; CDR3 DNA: TGTGCCAGCAGCGCTGACAGGGACAATGAGCAGTTCTTC
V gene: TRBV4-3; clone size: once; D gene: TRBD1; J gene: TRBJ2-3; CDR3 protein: CASSQGWTGGTDTQYF; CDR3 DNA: TGCGCCAGCAGCCAAGGATGGACAGGCGGCACAGATACGCAGTATTTT
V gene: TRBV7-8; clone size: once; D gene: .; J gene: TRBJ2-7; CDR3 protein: CASSGGGRAYEQYF; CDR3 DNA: TGTGCCAGCAGTGGGGGGGGCAGGGCCTACGAGCAGTACTTC